This TCR beta chain was recovered during a study of CD8 T cells in Susac syndrome. This clonotype was recorded only once. The CDR3 totals 14 residues. Trimming cost V 5 bases and J 8 bases, with 16 bases left between them. Germline CDR1 reads MNHEY; CDR2 reads SMNVEV (reference sequence). TCR beta was sequenced from blood CD8+ and CD4+ T cells. TEMRA cells were enriched by FACS, and CD4+ and CD8+ T cells were negatively isolated. RNA, at about 0.45 to 1 ug, was reverse transcribed with random hexamers. An immunoSEQ multiplex PCR generated amplified TCR beta CDR3 products spanning 54 Vbeta and 13 Jbeta. Each CDR3 protein is one row after TCRdb ran MiXCR on the immunoSEQ multiplex PCR reads. The repertoire includes nearly 200,000 distinct CDR3 sequences, over 90% of them detected once, and just under 0.095% sits in the top ten.

The chain has TRBV27 and TRBJ2-4; tentative D call: TRBD1 (5 bases). This TCR came from a human donor with multiple sclerosis. The sequencing sample was made of CD4+ T cells from PBMCs. Here the CDR3 reads CASSPPGRVDIQYF. CDR3 nucleotides: TGTGCCAGCAGTCCGCCCGGCAGGGTGGACATTCAGTACTTC.